A selection of T cell receptor beta chains follows, all from one sample in a study of long-term antiretroviral therapy in people with HIV. Assay used: immunoSEQ multiplex PCR; TCRdb lists only in-frame clones, some missing. Seen here are tens of thousands of clones, about 80% observed once, and the top ten hold roughly 4.5%. Sequencing was performed on unsorted PBMCs, taken 0.5 years after starting antiretroviral therapy. The receptors stem from a man younger than 35 with HIV. The CDR3 runs from the conserved cysteine through the conserved F or W. A D gene is named only where the DNA matches it firmly. Size tells how often a clone was seen (once, few, many) or the class of an expanded clone, and some rows leave it out.

>TRBV7-3|-|TRBJ2-3|-
TGTGCCAGCAGCTTTACCCGCGATACGCAGTATTTT
CASSFTRDTQYF
>TRBV5-1|-|TRBJ2-7|-
TGCGCCAGCAGCTTGGGGGTGGGAGCCTACGAGCAGTACTTC
CASSLGVGAYEQYF
>TRBV11-2|-|TRBJ1-5|-
TGTGCCAGCAGCCAACTCGTTGATAGCAATCAGCCCCAGCATTTT
CASSQLVDSNQPQHF
>TRBV6-1|TRBD1|TRBJ1-6|few
TGTGCCAGCAGTGAAGGTGGACAGGGGGTGAGAGTTTCTAATTCACCCCTCCACTTT
CASSEGGQGVRVSNSPLHF
>TRBV14|TRBD1|TRBJ1-1|-
TGTGCCAGCAGCCCTTGGGACAGGAACACTGAAGCTTTCTTT
CASSPWDRNTEAFF
>TRBV7-2|-|TRBJ1-5|few
TGTGCCAGCAGCTTAAGGACCGATCAGCCCCAGCATTTT
CASSLRTDQPQHF
>TRBV7-2|TRBD2|TRBJ2-3|-
TGTGCCAGCAGCCCCGGACTAGCGGGGGCAGATACGCAGTATTTT
CASSPGLAGADTQYF
>TRBV11-3|TRBD2|TRBJ2-3|-
TGTGCCAGCAGCTTAAGGGGAGCGGGAGCGAGCACAGATACGCAGTATTTT
CASSLRGAGASTDTQYF
>TRBV1|-|TRBJ2-7|-
TGCACCAGCAGCCAACGACTAGACTCCTACGAGCAGTACTTC
CTSSQRLDSYEQYF
>TRBV15|-|TRBJ1-3|-
TGTGCCACCAGCAGAGATGGACAGACCTCTGGAAACACCATATATTTT
CATSRDGQTSGNTIYF
>TRBV5-4|-|TRBJ1-2|-
TGTGCCAGCAGCACACCACGGGCGGGCCGGGGTGGCTACACCTTC
CASSTPRAGRGGYTF
>TRBV7-9|TRBD2|TRBJ2-1|-
TGTGCCAGCAGCTTAGCTTCCGGGGGAACTAGCGCTGAGCAGTTCTTC
CASSLASGGTSAEQFF
>TRBV30|-|TRBJ2-3|once
TGTGCCTGGAAGGCGGCAGATACGCAGTATTTT
CAWKAADTQYF
>TRBV9|TRBD1|TRBJ2-7|-
TGTGCCAGCAGCGTTTCAGGACAGGGTCCCCACGAGCAGTACTTC
CASSVSGQGPHEQYF
>TRBV7-2|TRBD2|TRBJ2-5|-
TGTGCCAGCAGCTTGGGACTAGCCCTGGAGACCCAGTACTTC
CASSLGLALETQYF
>TRBV6-6|-|TRBJ2-7|-
TGTGCCAGCAGTTACGAGGGGGGGATCTCCTACGAGCAGTACTTC
CASSYEGGISYEQYF
>TRBV11-2|TRBD2|TRBJ2-7|-
TGTGCCAGCAGCACATGGCTTAGCGGGAGCCCCTACGAGCAGTACTTC
CASSTWLSGSPYEQYF